This T cell receptor beta chain was recorded in a study of multiple sclerosis patients with progressive multifocal leukoencephalopathy. General study results and limits: It is unclear whether the findings reflect JC virus infection or general immunocompromise. PML-onset expanded TRB clones were detectable before and during natalizumab therapy.

The method was immunoSEQ multiplex PCR; TCRdb's version includes in-frame clones alone and lacks a portion of them. In the table there are about 30,000 clones, 85% to 90% of which are singletons. Indicated time point: approximately 12 months of natalizumab therapy. At 6 months of natalizumab came T1, and at 12 months came T2. Notes on this clone: Its antigen is still unknown.

Trimming shortened V by 8 bases and J by 2 bases, and 7 bases separated the two germline ends. The CDR3 covers 13 residues. The germline V gene encodes CDR1 SGHAT and CDR2 FQNNGV. The origin of this receptor is a human donor with multiple sclerosis. This chain links TRBV11-2 with TRBJ2-6; no clear D. The sample in question was PBMCs, obtained from a patient treated with natalizumab. The CDR3 nucleotides read TGTGCCAGCGGTCAACCTGGGGCCAACGTCCTGACTTTC. It translates to CASGQPGANVLTF.